This TCR beta chain was captured in a study of blood T cells in healthy people across ages. Study at large: Template-switching capture recovered about one barcoded beta molecule per two T cells. Study-level results: TCR beta diversity per million T cells fell roughly linearly with age. More naive CD4+ cells and higher diversity marked long-lived donors relative to aged donors.

Remarks on this clonotype: Its specificity is not known.

Germline V lookup: CDR1 SGHNT, CDR2 YYREEE (reference sequence). Trimming removed 0 bases at V and 13 bases at J, with 10 bases between. This CDR3 has 11 amino acids. Then a second PCR, running about 6 to 12 cycles, was carried out with a sample-barcoded 5' primer and a J-beta primer mix. Each CDR3 protein is one row after TCRdb ran MiXCR on the 5' RACE reads. There are some 1.5 million distinct CDR3 sequences in the sample; under 30% occur only once, and less than 9.5% lies in the top ten. The sample consisted of blood. This sequence was found in a woman in her twenties or thirties in good health. This chain joins TRBV5-4 and TRBJ1-2; D is unclear. CDR3 protein: CASSLEGVCTF. For the CDR3, the DNA is TGTGCCAGCAGCTTGGAGGGAGTTTGCACCTTC.